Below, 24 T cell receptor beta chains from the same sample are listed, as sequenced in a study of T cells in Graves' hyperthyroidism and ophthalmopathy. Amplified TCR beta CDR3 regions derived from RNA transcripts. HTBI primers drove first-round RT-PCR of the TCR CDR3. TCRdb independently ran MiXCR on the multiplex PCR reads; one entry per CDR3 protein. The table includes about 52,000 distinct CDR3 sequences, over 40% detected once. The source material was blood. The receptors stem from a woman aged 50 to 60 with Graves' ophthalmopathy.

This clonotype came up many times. This chain's CDR3 is CASGARTGAYEQYF. The CDR3 DNA is TGTGCCAGCGGAGCCCGGACAGGGGCCTACGAGCAGTACTTC. This sequence joins TRBV11-1 and TRBJ2-7; the match to TRBD1 covers 9 bases. This CDR3 has 14 amino acids. The V gene end was trimmed by 8 bases and the J gene end by 2 bases; junction bases not matched to a gene: 7. Germline assignment: CDR1 SGHAT and CDR2 FQDESV (reference sequence). The full variable domain, completed using reference TRBV11-1 and TRBJ2-7, is EAEVAQSPRYKITEKSQAVAFWCDPISGHATLYWYRQILGQGPELLVQFQDESVVDDSQLPKDRFSAERLKGVDSTLKIQPAELGDSAMYLCASGARTGAYEQYFGPGTRLTVT.

CDR3 nucleotides: TGTGCCAGCAGCTTAGGGCTAGCGGGAGGAAGGGAGCAGTACTTC. Protein product: CASSLGLAGGREQYF. The chain has TRBV7-2 and TRBJ2-7; TRBD2 matches at 11 bases. J was trimmed by 7 bases and V by 1 base; bases with no gene match: 6. There are 15 residues in the CDR3. CDR1 is SGHTA, CDR2 FQGNSA, per germline.

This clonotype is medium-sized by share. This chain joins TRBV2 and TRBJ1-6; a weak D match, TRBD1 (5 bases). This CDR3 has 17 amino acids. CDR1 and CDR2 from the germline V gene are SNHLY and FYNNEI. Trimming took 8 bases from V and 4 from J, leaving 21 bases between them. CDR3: CASVNPLSGGYNSPLHF. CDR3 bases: TGTGCCAGCGTAAACCCCCTGAGTGGGGGTTATAATTCACCCCTCCACTTT.

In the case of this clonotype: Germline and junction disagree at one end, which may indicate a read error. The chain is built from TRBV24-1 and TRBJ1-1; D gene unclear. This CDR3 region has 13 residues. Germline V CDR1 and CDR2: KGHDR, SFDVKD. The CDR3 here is CATRLSGNNEAFF. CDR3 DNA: TGTGCCACCAGACTGTCAGGAAACAATGAAGCTTTCTTT.

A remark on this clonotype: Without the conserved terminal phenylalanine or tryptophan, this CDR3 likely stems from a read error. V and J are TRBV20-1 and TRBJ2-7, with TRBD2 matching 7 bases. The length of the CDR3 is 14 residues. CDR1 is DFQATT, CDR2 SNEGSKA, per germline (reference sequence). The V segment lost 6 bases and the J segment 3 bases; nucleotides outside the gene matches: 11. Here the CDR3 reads CSAIPPREYYEQYL. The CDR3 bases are TGCAGTGCCATACCCCCGCGGGAGTACTACGAGCAGTACCTC.

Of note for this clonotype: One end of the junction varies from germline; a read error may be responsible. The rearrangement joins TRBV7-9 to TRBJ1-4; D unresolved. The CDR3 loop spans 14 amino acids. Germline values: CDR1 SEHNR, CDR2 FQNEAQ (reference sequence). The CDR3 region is CASCLGATNEKLFF. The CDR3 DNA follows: TGTGCCAGCTGCTTGGGTGCAACTAATGAAAAACTGTTTTTT.

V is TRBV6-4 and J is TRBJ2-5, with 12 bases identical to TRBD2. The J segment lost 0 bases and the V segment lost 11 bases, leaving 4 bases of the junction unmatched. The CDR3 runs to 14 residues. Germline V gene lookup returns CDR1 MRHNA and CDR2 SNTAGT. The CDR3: CARGLAGHQETQYF. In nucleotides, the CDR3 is TGTGCCCGCGGACTAGCGGGGCACCAAGAGACCCAGTACTTC.

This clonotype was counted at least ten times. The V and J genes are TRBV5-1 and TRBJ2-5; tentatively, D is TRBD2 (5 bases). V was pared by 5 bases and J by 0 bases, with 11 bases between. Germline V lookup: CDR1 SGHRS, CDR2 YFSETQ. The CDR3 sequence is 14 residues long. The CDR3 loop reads CASRVGNDQETQYF. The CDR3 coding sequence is TGCGCCAGCAGGGTCGGGAATGACCAAGAGACCCAGTACTTC. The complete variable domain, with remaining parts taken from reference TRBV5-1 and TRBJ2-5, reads KAGVTQTPRYLIKTRGQQVTLSCSPISGHRSVSWYQQTPGQGLQFLFEYFSETQRNKGNFPGRFSGRQFSNSRSEMNVSTLELGDSALYLCASRVGNDQETQYFGPGTRLLVL.

The CDR3 sequence is CASSAGQGNEPQHF. The DNA for the CDR3 is TGTGCCAGCAGTGCTGGACAGGGGAATGAGCCCCAGCATTTT. The genes are TRBV2 and TRBJ1-5; 9 positions agree with TRBD1. The CDR3 spans 14 residues. Germline lookup yields CDR1 SNHLY and CDR2 FYNNEI. The V gene end was trimmed by 4 bases and the J gene end by 8 bases; junction bases not matched to a gene: 6.

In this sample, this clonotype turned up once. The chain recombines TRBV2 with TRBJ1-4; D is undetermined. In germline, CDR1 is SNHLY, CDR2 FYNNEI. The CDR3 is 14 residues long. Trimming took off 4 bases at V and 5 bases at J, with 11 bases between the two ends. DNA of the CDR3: TGTGCCAGCAGTGGCGGGATGCAAAATGAAAAACTGTTTTTT. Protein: CASSGGMQNEKLFF.

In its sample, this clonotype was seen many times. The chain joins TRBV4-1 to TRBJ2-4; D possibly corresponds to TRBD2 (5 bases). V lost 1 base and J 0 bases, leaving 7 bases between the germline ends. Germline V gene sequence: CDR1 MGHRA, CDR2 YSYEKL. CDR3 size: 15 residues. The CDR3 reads CASSQAGLAKNIQYF. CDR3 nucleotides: TGCGCCAGCAGCCAAGCGGGATTAGCCAAAAACATTCAGTACTTC.

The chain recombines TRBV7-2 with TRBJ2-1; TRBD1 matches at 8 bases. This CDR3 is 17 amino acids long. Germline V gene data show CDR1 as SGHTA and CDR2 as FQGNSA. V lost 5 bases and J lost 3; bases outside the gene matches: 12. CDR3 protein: CASSPGPQGASYNEQFF. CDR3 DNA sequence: TGTGCCAGCAGCCCGGGGCCCCAGGGGGCGAGCTACAATGAGCAGTTCTTC.

The CDR3 region is CASSVETGLDTEAFF. In nucleotides, the CDR3 is TGTGCCAGCAGCGTAGAGACAGGGTTGGACACTGAAGCTTTCTTT. This rearrangement joins TRBV9 to TRBJ1-1, with 7 bases aligning to TRBD1. V trimming: 0 bases; J trimming: 3 bases; junction bases outside the gene matches: 5. CDR3 size: 15 residues. Germline V gene data show CDR1 as SGDLS and CDR2 as YYNGEE.

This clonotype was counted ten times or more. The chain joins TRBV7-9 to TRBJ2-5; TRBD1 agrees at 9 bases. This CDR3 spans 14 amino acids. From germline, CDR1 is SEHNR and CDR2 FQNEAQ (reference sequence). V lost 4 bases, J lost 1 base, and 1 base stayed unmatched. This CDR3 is CASSWTGAQETQYF. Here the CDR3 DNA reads TGTGCCAGCAGCTGGACAGGGGCCCAAGAGACCCAGTACTTC.

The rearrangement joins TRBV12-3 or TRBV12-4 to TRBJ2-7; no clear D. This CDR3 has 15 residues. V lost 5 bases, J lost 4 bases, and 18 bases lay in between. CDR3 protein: CASSEGAYRHYEQYF. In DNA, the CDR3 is TGTGCCAGCAGTGAAGGTGCCTACCGACATTACGAGCAGTACTTC.

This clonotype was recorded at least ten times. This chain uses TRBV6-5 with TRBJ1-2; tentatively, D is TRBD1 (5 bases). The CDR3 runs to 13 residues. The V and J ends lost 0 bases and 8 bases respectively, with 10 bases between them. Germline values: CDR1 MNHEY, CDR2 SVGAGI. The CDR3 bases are TGTGCCAGCAGTTACTCGAAGGGGTTAGGCTACACCTTC. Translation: CASSYSKGLGYTF.

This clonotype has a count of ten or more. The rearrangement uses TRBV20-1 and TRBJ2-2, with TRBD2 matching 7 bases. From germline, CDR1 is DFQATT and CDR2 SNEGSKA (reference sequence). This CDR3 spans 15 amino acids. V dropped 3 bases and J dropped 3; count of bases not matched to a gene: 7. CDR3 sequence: CSASSGEGDTGELFF. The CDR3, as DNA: TGCAGTGCTAGTTCGGGGGAGGGCGACACCGGGGAGCTGTTTTTT.

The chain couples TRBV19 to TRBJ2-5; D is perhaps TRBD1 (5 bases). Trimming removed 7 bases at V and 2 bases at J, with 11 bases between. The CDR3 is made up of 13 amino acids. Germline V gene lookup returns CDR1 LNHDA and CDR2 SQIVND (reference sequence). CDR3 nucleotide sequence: TGTGCCAGTACAGGGTCAATGCAAGAGACCCAGTACTTC. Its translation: CASTGSMQETQYF.

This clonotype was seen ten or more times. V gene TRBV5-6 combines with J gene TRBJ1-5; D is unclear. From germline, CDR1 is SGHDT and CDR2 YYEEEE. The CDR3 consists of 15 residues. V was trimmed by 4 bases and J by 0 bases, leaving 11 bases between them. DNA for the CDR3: TGTGCCAGCAGCCCCAGGAAAAATAGCAATCAGCCCCAGCATTTT. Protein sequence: CASSPRKNSNQPQHF.

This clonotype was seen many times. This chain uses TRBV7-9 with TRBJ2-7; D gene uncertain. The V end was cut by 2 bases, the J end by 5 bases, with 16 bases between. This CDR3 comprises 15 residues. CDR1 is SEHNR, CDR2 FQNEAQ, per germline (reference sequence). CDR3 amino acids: CASSLRAGAGDEQYF. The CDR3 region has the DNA TGTGCCAGCAGCTTAAGGGCAGGCGCCGGCGACGAGCAGTACTTC.

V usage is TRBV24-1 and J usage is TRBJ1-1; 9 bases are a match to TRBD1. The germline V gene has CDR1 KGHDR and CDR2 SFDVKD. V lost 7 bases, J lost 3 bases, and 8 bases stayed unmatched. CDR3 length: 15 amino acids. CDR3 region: CATSKTGGGYTEAFF. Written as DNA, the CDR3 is TGTGCCACCAGCAAGACAGGGGGGGGGTACACTGAAGCTTTCTTT.

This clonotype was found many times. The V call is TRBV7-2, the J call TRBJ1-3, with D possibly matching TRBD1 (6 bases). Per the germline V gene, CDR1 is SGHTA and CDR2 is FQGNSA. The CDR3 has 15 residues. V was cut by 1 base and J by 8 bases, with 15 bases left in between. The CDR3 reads CASSLVGGRGDTIYF. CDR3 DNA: TGTGCCAGCAGCTTAGTTGGTGGCAGGGGTGACACCATATATTTT.

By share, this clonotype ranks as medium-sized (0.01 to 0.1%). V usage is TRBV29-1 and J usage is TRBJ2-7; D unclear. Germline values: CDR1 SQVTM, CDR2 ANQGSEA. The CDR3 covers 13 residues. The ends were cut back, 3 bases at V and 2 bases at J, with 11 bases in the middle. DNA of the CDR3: TGCAGCGTTGAGGCAGCCGTGACCTACGAGCAGTACTTC. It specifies CSVEAAVTYEQYF.

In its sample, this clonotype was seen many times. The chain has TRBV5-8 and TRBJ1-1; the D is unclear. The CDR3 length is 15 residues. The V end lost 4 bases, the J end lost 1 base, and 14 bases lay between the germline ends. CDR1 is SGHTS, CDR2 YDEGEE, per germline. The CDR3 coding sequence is TGTGCCAGCAGCCCGCCACCGGACGGGAACACTGAAGCTTTCTTT. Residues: CASSPPPDGNTEAFF.